This entry lists 18 T cell receptor beta chains sequenced from one sample in a study of T cell responses to AZD1222 COVID-19 vaccine. The method was immunoSEQ multiplex PCR; TCRdb's version includes in-frame clones alone and lacks a portion of them. Of 170,000 or so clones detected, 87% appear once; the ten largest clones hold 2.6%. The sequences come from peripheral blood, collected on day 0 of AZD1222 vaccination. These receptor sequences come from an adult in good health.

The chain uses TRBV7-2 and TRBJ1-1; D is possibly TRBD1 (5 bases). This CDR3 is built from 15 residues. The V gene's germline CDR1 is SGHTA and CDR2 FQGNSA. The ends were cut back, 5 bases at V and 0 bases at J, with 13 bases in the middle. The DNA for the CDR3 is TGTGCCAGCAGCCCCCTCGGGGGAATGAACACTGAAGCTTTCTTT. Its translation is CASSPLGGMNTEAFF.

The rearrangement links TRBV3-1 (or the pseudogene TRBV3-2) to TRBJ2-2, with 7 nucleotides matching TRBD2. The CDR3 is 18 amino acids. The V and J ends lost 1 base and 4 bases, in that order; junction bases with no gene match: 12. Germline loops: CDR1 LGHDT, CDR2 YNNKEL (reference sequence). This CDR3 is CASSQGLAAQSGTGELFF. The CDR3 region has the DNA TGTGCCAGCAGCCAAGGGCTAGCGGCCCAGTCCGGCACCGGGGAGCTGTTTTTT.

The chain joins TRBV14 to TRBJ1-1; D perhaps matches TRBD1 (5 bases). The CDR3 length is 17 residues. Germline-derived CDR1 and CDR2 are SGHDN and FVKESK. With 4 bases removed from V and 1 base from J, the gap between germline ends came to 19 bases. CDR3 residues: CASSPSVGQAPNTEAFF. The CDR3 DNA follows: TGTGCCAGCAGCCCTTCGGTGGGGCAGGCACCGAACACTGAAGCTTTCTTT. Combining the CDR3 with reference TRBV14 and TRBJ1-1 gives the whole variable domain EAGVTQFPSHSVIEKGQTVTLRCDPISGHDNLYWYRRVMGKEIKFLLHFVKESKQDESGMPNNRFLAERTGGTYSTLKVQPAELEDSGVYFCASSPSVGQAPNTEAFFGQGTRLTVV.

The V and J genes are TRBV19 and TRBJ1-1; no clear D gene. The CDR3 loop spans 16 amino acids. Germline lookup yields CDR1 LNHDA and CDR2 SQIVND (reference sequence). With 4 bases removed from V and 1 base from J, the gap between germline ends came to 16 bases. The chain's CDR3 is CASSTILVGGNTEAFF. CDR3 nucleotides: TGTGCCAGTAGTACCATTTTGGTGGGCGGGAACACTGAAGCTTTCTTT.

Only one count was recorded for this clone. For the CDR3, the DNA is TGTGCCAGTAGAGGTTTGAACACCGGGGAGCTGTTTTTT. This sequence encodes CASRGLNTGELFF. V is TRBV19 and J is TRBJ2-2; D is unresolved. Germline V gives CDR1 LNHDA, CDR2 SQIVND (reference sequence). The ends were cut back, 6 bases at V and 1 base at J, with 6 bases in the middle. The CDR3 has 13 residues.

The chain employs TRBV4-1 and TRBJ2-7; TRBD2 matches at 15 bases. CDR3 size: 19 residues. CDR1 MGHRA and CDR2 YSYEKL come from the germline V gene. J lost 4 bases, V lost 0 bases, and 10 bases had no gene match. This CDR3 is CASSQEGLAGGGLSYEQYF. In DNA form, the CDR3 reads TGCGCCAGCAGCCAAGAAGGACTAGCGGGAGGGGGCCTGAGTTACGAGCAGTACTTC.

The chain recombines TRBV23-1 with TRBJ1-5, with D unresolved. TRBV23-1 is an ORF for which the function is uncertain. Deletions cut 0 bases from V and 0 bases from J, with 9 bases between. This CDR3 contains 16 residues. The CDR3: CASSQSGPVSNQPQHF. As DNA, the CDR3 is TGCGCCAGCAGTCAATCAGGGCCGGTTAGCAATCAGCCCCAGCATTTT.

CDR3 loop: CASSLGQGAYGYTF. CDR3 coding DNA: TGTGCCAGCTCCTTGGGACAGGGAGCGTATGGCTACACCTTC. V usage is TRBV19 and J usage is TRBJ1-2; TRBD1 agrees at 9 bases. This CDR3 contains 14 residues. Germline values: CDR1 LNHDA, CDR2 SQIVND (reference sequence). V shed 9 bases and J 5 bases; nucleotides not matched to a gene: 10.

This chain links TRBV5-6 with TRBJ2-7, with 8 positions matching TRBD2. The CDR3 covers 15 residues. Germline V CDR1 and CDR2: SGHDT, YYEEEE. Trimming at V came to 1 base and at J to 3 bases, leaving 6 bases not matched to a gene. The CDR3 reads CASSLTGLVGYEQYF. In DNA, the CDR3 is TGTGCCAGCAGCTTGACGGGACTAGTTGGCTACGAGCAGTACTTC.

The chain links TRBV5-8 to TRBJ1-5; 7 bases agree with TRBD1. The V gene end was trimmed by 6 bases and the J gene end by 6 bases; junction bases not matched to a gene: 9. The CDR3 is 14 residues long. CDR1 and CDR2 from the germline V gene are SGHTS and YDEGEE. The CDR3 DNA reads TGTGCCAGCAACCGACTGACAGGGAGTCAGCCCCAGCATTTT. Protein sequence: CASNRLTGSQPQHF.

This clone was seen only a few times. The chain is built from TRBV5-1 and TRBJ1-3, with 9 bases aligning to TRBD1. CDR3 length equals 15 residues. The J segment lost 3 bases and the V segment lost 7 bases, leaving 8 bases of the junction unmatched. CDR1 is SGHRS, CDR2 YFSETQ, per germline. The CDR3 sequence: CASSQGAVFGNTIYF. CDR3 nucleotides: TGCGCCAGCTCACAGGGGGCCGTGTTTGGAAACACCATATATTTT.

The V and J genes are TRBV29-1 and TRBJ1-2, with no clear D. Germline V gene data show CDR1 as SQVTM and CDR2 as ANQGSEA. V lost 0 bases and J 10 bases, leaving 6 bases between the germline ends. This CDR3 is built from 10 residues. The CDR3 protein is CSVEEDDYTF. CDR3 sequence (DNA): TGCAGCGTTGAAGAGGATGACTACACCTTC.

The J gene is TRBJ2-7, the V gene TRBV7-9; the D call may be TRBD1 or TRBD2 (5 bases each). The germline V and J ends were trimmed by 1 base and 0 bases, with 13 bases remaining between them. Germline V lookup: CDR1 SEHNR, CDR2 FQNEAQ (reference sequence). CDR3 length: 16 amino acids. The CDR3 nucleotides are TGTGCCAGCAGCTTAGGGATCCGGGGCAGCTCCTACGAGCAGTACTTC. Encoded protein: CASSLGIRGSSYEQYF. The full variable domain, with the rest looked up from reference TRBV7-9 and TRBJ2-7, is DTGVSQNPRHKITKRGQNVTFRCDPISEHNRLYWYRQTLGQGPEFLTYFQNEAQLEKSRLLSDRFSAERPKGSFSTLEIQRTEQGDSAMYLCASSLGIRGSSYEQYFGPGTRLTVT.

The sample holds one count of this clone. The chain couples TRBV19 to TRBJ2-2; maybe TRBD1 (6 bases). The CDR3 sequence is 13 residues long. V lost 2 bases and J lost 7, with 8 bases in between. Per the germline V gene, CDR1 is LNHDA and CDR2 is SQIVND (reference sequence). The CDR3 loop reads CASSIKGVGELFF. CDR3 DNA sequence: TGTGCCAGTAGTATAAAGGGGGTCGGGGAGCTGTTTTTT.

This chain joins TRBV19 and TRBJ1-4, with 9 bases identical to TRBD1. In germline, CDR1 is LNHDA, CDR2 SQIVND (reference sequence). The V gene end was trimmed by 5 bases and the J gene end by 3 bases; junction bases not matched to a gene: 10. CDR3 length equals 17 residues. The CDR3 DNA reads as TGTGCCAGTAGTTCCGGGACAGGGCGAAGGGCTAATGAAAAACTGTTTTTT. It specifies CASSSGTGRRANEKLFF.

The chain employs TRBV19 and TRBJ2-7; D unresolved. This CDR3 spans 13 amino acids. The germline CDR1 and CDR2 sequences are LNHDA and SQIVND (reference sequence). Deletions cut 2 bases from V and 6 bases from J, with 11 bases between. CDR3: CASSIQTLSEQYF. The CDR3 region has the DNA TGTGCCAGTAGTATACAAACCTTATCCGAGCAGTACTTC.

The DNA for the CDR3 is TGTGCCACCAGTGATCGGTCAGAGAGCTCCTACAATGAGCAGTTCTTC. It is translated as CATSDRSESSYNEQFF. V and J are TRBV24-1 and TRBJ2-1; D uncertain. From germline, CDR1 is KGHDR and CDR2 SFDVKD. This CDR3 is built from 16 residues. V lost 3 bases and J lost 0, with 11 bases in between.

V gene TRBV5-4 combines with J gene TRBJ1-4; D remains ambiguous. The CDR3 has 14 residues. V gave up 4 bases and J gave up 8 bases, with 15 bases separating them. Germline CDR1 is SGHNT and CDR2 is YYREEE (reference sequence). Here the CDR3 DNA reads TGTGCCAGCAGCCCTTCTGGCACGACCGAAAAACTGTTTTTT. Protein: CASSPSGTTEKLFF.